The source of this T cell receptor beta chain is a study of shared clonotypes between healthy human individuals. It was at deep level that the assay was run. Approximately 220 ng DNA, 25,000 to 35,000 T cell genomes, went into each sorted-subset replicate PCR. The data were produced by immunoSEQ multiplex PCR, yet TCRdb's version contains in-frame clones alone and is incomplete. Of 650,000 to 700,000 clones in the sample, about 90% are singletons; the top ten hold 30% to 35%. Germline V CDR1 and CDR2: MNHEY, SMNVEV (reference sequence). The CDR3 covers 14 residues. Between the trimmed V and J ends, which lost 3 bases and 0 bases, there was a span of 6 bases. As to this clone: The sample has other DNA sequences that encode this CDR3 too.

Sequences were obtained from memory CD8+ T cells from PBMCs. As for subset: CD45RO+ cells pooled with CCR7-negative TemRA cells. This receptor was identified in a man between 18 and 35 years old in good health. Some clones in this sample may be carry-over from other donors' samples. The chain combines TRBV27 with TRBJ2-1; D gene ambiguous. The CDR3 loop reads CASSFGGSYNEQFF. The CDR3 DNA reads as TGTGCCAGCAGTTTTGGCGGCTCCTACAATGAGCAGTTCTTC.